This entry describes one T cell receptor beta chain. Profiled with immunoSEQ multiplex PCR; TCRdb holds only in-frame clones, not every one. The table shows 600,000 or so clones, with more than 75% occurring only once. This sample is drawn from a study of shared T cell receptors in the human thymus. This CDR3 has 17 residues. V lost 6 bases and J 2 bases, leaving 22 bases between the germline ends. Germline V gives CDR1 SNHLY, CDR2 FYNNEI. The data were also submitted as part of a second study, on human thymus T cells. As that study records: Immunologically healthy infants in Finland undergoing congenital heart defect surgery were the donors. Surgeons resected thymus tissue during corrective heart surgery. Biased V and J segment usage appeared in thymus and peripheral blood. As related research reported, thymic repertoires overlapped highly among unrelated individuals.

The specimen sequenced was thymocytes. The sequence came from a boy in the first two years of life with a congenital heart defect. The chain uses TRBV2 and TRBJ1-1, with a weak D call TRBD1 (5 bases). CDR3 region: CASSDPVQVPANTEAFF. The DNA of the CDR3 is TGTGCCAGCAGCGATCCCGTACAGGTCCCGGCCAACACTGAAGCTTTCTTT. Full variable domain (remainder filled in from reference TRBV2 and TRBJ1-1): EPEVTQTPSHQVTQMGQEVILRCVPISNHLYFYWYRQILGQKVEFLVSFYNNEISEKSEIFDDQFSVERPDGSNFTLKIRSTKLEDSAMYFCASSDPVQVPANTEAFFGQGTRLTVV.